This is a list of T cell receptor beta chains from one sample in a study of T cells in Graves' hyperthyroidism and ophthalmopathy. One entry per CDR3 protein results from TCRdb running MiXCR on the multiplex PCR reads. The data contain some 700,000 distinct CDR3 sequences, 15% to 20% of them singletons. The specimen sequenced was blood. The receptors derive from a man between 45 and 60 years old with Graves' hyperthyroidism. The CDR3 runs from the conserved cysteine through the conserved F or W. D genes are given only for firm matches. Expanded clones are given a class, and other clones once, few, many or no size at all.

j_call	clone_size	d_call	v_call	cdr3_nt	cdr3_aa
TRBJ1-1	once	TRBD1	TRBV3-1	TGTGCCAGCAGCCTAATCGGACAGGGGGCTGGGACTGAAGCTTTCTTT	CASSLIGQGAGTEAFF
TRBJ1-1	.	.	TRBV6-6	TGTGCCAGCAGTTACGGACAAAGAGCTTTCTTT	CASSYGQRAFF
TRBJ2-7	many	.	TRBV27	TGTGCCAGCAGTTTATTGGGTAATGGCGACGAGCAGTACTTC	CASSLLGNGDEQYF
TRBJ2-7	.	.	TRBV7-9	TGCGCCAGCAGCCAAGACCCGCTGGACAGTTTCGCGAGGGATGAGCAGTACTTC	CASSQDPLDSFARDEQYF
TRBJ1-1	many	.	TRBV28	TGTGCCAGCAGTCTCCGGGACACTATGAACACTGAAGCTTTCTTT	CASSLRDTMNTEAFF
TRBJ2-1	many	TRBD1	TRBV28	TGTGCCAGCAGGGGGGACAGGGGGAGTTTGGATGAGCAGTTCTTC	CASRGDRGSLDEQFF
TRBJ2-5	.	TRBD2	TRBV20-1	TGCAGTGCTATGACTAGCGGGAGTGGGTGGGAGACCCAGTACTTC	CSAMTSGSGWETQYF
TRBJ2-3	many	TRBD2	TRBV19	TGTGCCAGTAGCAGACTAGCGGGAGGGGTCACAGATACGCAGTATTTT	CASSRLAGGVTDTQYF
TRBJ2-7	.	TRBD1	TRBV5-6	TGTGCCAGCAGCTTGGTAGGGATCCGGGACAGAGCCTACGAGCAGTACTTC	CASSLVGIRDRAYEQYF
TRBJ2-1	.	.	TRBV15	TGTGCCACCAGCAGCCCAGATCTATACAATGAGCAGTTCTTC	CATSSPDLYNEQFF
TRBJ2-6	few	TRBD2	TRBV5-1	TGCGCCAGCAGCTTGGCCTTTCTAGCGGGGGCCTCTGGGGCCAACGTCCTGACTTTC	CASSLAFLAGASGANVLTF
TRBJ1-1	many	.	TRBV20-1	TGCAGTGCTTCGGAGCCGACTGAAGCTTTCTTT	CSASEPTEAFF
TRBJ2-1	many	TRBD2	TRBV27	TGTGCCAGCAGTTTAACTAGCGGGATTTACTACAATGAGCAGTTCTTC	CASSLTSGIYYNEQFF